The sequence of this T cell receptor beta chain was determined in a study of spatial heterogeneity in lung cancer. Study-level information: Detection consistently captured more beta-chain sequences than alpha-chain sequences. Study-wide points: One measure, the expanded intratumoral alpha and beta TCR count, tracked tumor mutation counts.

By share of the sample, this clonotype is medium-sized. The antigen is undetermined. The CDR3 runs to 15 residues. V shed 0 bases, J shed 9 bases, and the junction held 8 bases outside the gene matches. The germline V gene encodes CDR1 DFQATT and CDR2 SNEGSKA (reference sequence). As for time point: sample taken at primary tumor resection. TCRdb re-called the 5' RACE reads through MiXCR, storing one row per CDR3 protein. The data contain about 1,400 distinct CDR3 sequences, roughly 5.8% of them singletons. V and J are TRBV20-1 and TRBJ1-5; 10 bases map to TRBD1. Source: lung tumor tissue, taken at surgery. The origin of this receptor is a female donor with early-stage non-small cell lung cancer. Here the CDR3 reads CSARDGTGVQGPQHF. CDR3 bases: TGCAGTGCTAGAGATGGGACAGGGGTCCAGGGGCCCCAGCATTTT.